This T cell receptor beta chain was profiled in a study of neoadjuvant anti-PD-1 for oral cavity cancer. Across the study: Non-progressing patients received a fourth nivolumab dose near day 43, then surgery on days 50-56.

Sequenced by immunoSEQ multiplex PCR; TCRdb stores in-frame clones only, minus some. In the table there are 55,000 to 80,000 clones, roughly nine tenths of which are singletons. Time point denoted: after neoadjuvant nivolumab, at surgical resection. Patients had HPV-negative, locally advanced oral cavity squamous cell carcinoma. The sample holds one count of this clone. The CDR3 spans 13 residues. Germline assignment: CDR1 SGHTA and CDR2 FQGTGA. The germline V and J ends were trimmed by 4 bases and 4 bases, with 9 bases remaining between them. The J gene is TRBJ2-3, the V gene TRBV7-3; D is unresolved. The clonotype comes from a person between 40 and 79 years old with oral cavity squamous cell carcinoma. The sequences come from PBMCs, collected after nivolumab (anti-PD-1) treatment. The CDR3 DNA is TGTGCCAGCAGCTACCCCCCCCCAGATACGCAGTATTTT. As protein: CASSYPPPDTQYF.